The TCR beta chain under discussion was sequenced for a study of CD8+ T cells in alopecia areata. Across the whole study: For 6 to 18 months, tofacitinib was taken, and 6 months off drug followed. Disease severity was quantified as SALT score of affected scalp area.

As for this clone: Its antigen is unknown.

After isolation, RNA underwent reverse transcription to generate cDNA as the sequencing template. Generated by immunoSEQ multiplex PCR, the TCRdb table keeps only in-frame clones and is missing some. The top ten hold under 2% of the sample, which has fewer than 350,000 clones, 58% seen once. The study, taken as a whole, reports: While patients received tofacitinib, many expanded lesional clones remained present in scalp and blood. Scalp clonality dropped significantly under tofacitinib, as did expanded CD8+ top-100 clones.

J was trimmed by 7 bases and V by 2 bases; bases with no gene match: 6. This CDR3 region has 16 residues. The germline V gene encodes CDR1 MGHRA and CDR2 YSYEKL. Documented treatment: oral pan-JAK inhibitor, 5-10 mg twice daily. The chain uses TRBV4-1 and TRBJ2-1, with 12 bases lining up with TRBD2. The sequence came from a human donor with alopecia areata. The sequences come from CD4+ T cells sorted from blood, collected at week 24, from a patient treated with tofacitinib. The CDR3 sequence is CASSQSASGGANEQFF. CDR3 in DNA: TGCGCCAGCAGCCAATCGGCTAGCGGGGGGGCGAATGAGCAGTTCTTC.